Below, 10 T cell receptor beta chains from the same sample are listed, as sequenced in a study of monozygotic twins with inflammatory bowel disease. TCRdb derives one entry per CDR3 protein from the 5' RACE reads, leaving out DNA. There are about 110,000 distinct CDR3 sequences in the sample, with 9.5% to 15% held by the top ten. The sample taken for sequencing was blood. The receptors derive from a human donor with ulcerative colitis or Crohn's disease, or a healthy co-twin of an affected twin (not recorded which).

V and J are TRBV9 and TRBJ2-5; the D call of TRBD2 rests on TCRdb alone, since no DNA is present to check it. The V gene's germline CDR1 is SGDLS and CDR2 YYNGEE. The CDR3 has 16 amino acids. The CDR3 here is CASSKQITREGETQYF.

This chain connects TRBV6-1 to TRBJ1-5; TCRdb selects TRBD1, and the lack of DNA leaves this call unchecked. The CDR3 covers 14 residues. Germline CDR1 and CDR2: MNHNS and SASEGT. CDR3 amino acids: CASSEQGARQPQHF.

The chain links TRBV15 to TRBJ2-7; TCRdb lists TRBD2, though no DNA is available to test this call. CDR1 and CDR2 from the germline V gene are LNHNV and YYDKDF (reference sequence). CDR3 length: 13 residues. CDR3 residues: CATSGRANYEQYF.

The chain is built from TRBV11-3 and TRBJ2-3; absent DNA, TCRdb's TRBD2 call cannot be checked. Germline CDR1 SGHNT, CDR2 YENEEA. The CDR3 is 16 amino acids. CDR3 region: CANSPRLAGFLGAQYF.

The rearrangement links TRBV7-3 to TRBJ2-3; the D gene TCRdb calls, TRBD1, cannot be checked with no DNA. In germline, CDR1 is SGHTA, CDR2 FQGTGA. The CDR3 runs to 13 residues. Here the CDR3 reads CASSPAPTDTQYF.

J is TRBJ2-3 and V is TRBV6-2 or TRBV6-3; there is no DNA to check the TCRdb D call of TRBD2. The CDR3 length is 17 residues. Germline loops: CDR1 MNHEY, CDR2 SVGEGT. CDR3 in amino acids: CASSRGLAGGITDTQYF.

The V call is TRBV19, the J call TRBJ2-3; absent DNA, TCRdb's TRBD1 call cannot be checked. This CDR3 has 15 amino acids. Germline V gene lookup returns CDR1 LNHDA and CDR2 SQIVND (reference sequence). CDR3 sequence: CASSFGTGKPDTQYF. Together with reference TRBV19 and TRBJ2-3, the CDR3 gives the full variable domain: DGGITQSPKYLFRKEGQNVTLSCEQNLNHDAMYWYRQDPGQGLRLIYYSQIVNDFQKGDIAEGYSVSREKKESFPLTVTSAQKNPTAFYLCASSFGTGKPDTQYFGPGTRLTVL.

This chain uses TRBV19 with TRBJ1-3; there is no DNA to check the TCRdb D call of TRBD1. The CDR3 consists of 15 residues. Germline V gene sequence: CDR1 LNHDA, CDR2 SQIVND (reference sequence). The CDR3 region is CASSPRRDSGNTIYF.

The chain links TRBV28 to TRBJ1-5; the D call of TRBD1 rests on TCRdb alone, since no DNA is present to check it. CDR3 length: 12 residues. The germline V gene has CDR1 MDHEN and CDR2 SYDVKM. CDR3 sequence: CASSPPGPPQHF.

J is TRBJ2-7 and V is TRBV24-1; TCRdb returns TRBD2, unconfirmable since there is no DNA. The CDR3 has 13 residues. Germline V lookup: CDR1 KGHDR, CDR2 SFDVKD. The CDR3 loop is CATSPSGRAEQYF.